The entry that follows covers one T cell receptor beta chain sequence. Its target is not known. These data are taken from a study of T cell responses to AZD1222 COVID-19 vaccine. Overall study findings and caveats: Spike-specific TCR breadth and depth went up after people got two AZD1222 doses.

Method: immunoSEQ multiplex PCR; TCRdb's copy keeps in-frame clones and lacks some. The sample includes roughly 130,000 clones, 80% to 90% of them seen just once. The CDR3 has 16 residues. Trimming cost V 3 bases and J 1 base, with 19 bases left between them. From germline, CDR1 is SQVTM and CDR2 ANQGSEA. The clonotype originates from an adult in good health. The chain recombines TRBV29-1 with TRBJ2-7, with TRBD1 as a possible D gene (5 bases). Source: peripheral blood, taken on day 0 of AZD1222 vaccination. CDR3 sequence (DNA): TGCAGCGTTGAGTCCGTCGAAGGGGCGACATCCTACGAGCAGTACTTC. Protein product: CSVESVEGATSYEQYF.